This T cell receptor (beta chain) was documented in a study of T cell clonality in common variable immunodeficiency. Trimming took off 4 bases at V and 2 bases at J, with 13 bases between the two ends. This CDR3 comprises 14 residues. Germline V gene lookup returns CDR1 SGHKS and CDR2 YYEKEE (reference sequence). Sequencing was performed with immunoSEQ multiplex PCR; in TCRdb, only in-frame clones are kept and a portion is missing. Observed in the sample are 52,000 or so clones, none of them singletons. This clone has a count of ten or more. Read data end 3 residues before the CDR3 end; the end is taken from the germline J gene.

This clonotype was obtained from a person aged 18-69 years in good health. The chain recombines TRBV5-5 with TRBJ2-7, with D perhaps TRBD2 (7 bases). The sample consisted of peripheral blood mononuclear cells. The CDR3 protein is CASSKEGGAYEQYF. The covered CDR3 bases are TGTGCCAGCAGCAAAGAAGGGGGGGCCTACGAG.